This TCR beta chain came from a study of CD8 T cells in Susac syndrome. Germline CDR1 is MDHEN and CDR2 is SYDVKM. The germline V and J ends were trimmed by 10 bases and 0 bases, with 19 bases remaining between them. The CDR3 covers 15 residues. Random-hexamer reverse transcription was applied to roughly 0.5 to 1 ug RNA. In TCRdb, the immunoSEQ multiplex PCR reads were re-called with MiXCR into one record per CDR3 protein. The sample holds hundreds of thousands of distinct CDR3 sequences, approximately 94% seen once. The receptor comes from a human donor with Susac syndrome. The source material was CD4+ T cells from PBMCs. The gene calls are TRBV28 and TRBJ2-7, with a weak D call TRBD1 (6 bases). The CDR3, as DNA: TGTGCCACAATCGATTCAGGGGCGTACTCCTACGAGCAGTACTTC. Amino acids: CATIDSGAYSYEQYF.